This TCR beta chain is drawn from a study of shared clonotypes between healthy human individuals. Study in general: Every donor yielded three CD4 naive, three CD4 memory, two CD8 naive and one CD8 memory plate. Study outcomes and limitations: Few donors limited the genetic and exposure-history diversity represented. Roughly 5% of naive CD4 clonotypes were shared across a handful of donors. The generation probabilities recorded for non-shared clonotypes fell below those of clonotypes shared by all four donors.

Libraries were prepared by immunoSEQ multiplex PCR; TCRdb keeps only in-frame clonotypes and omits some of them. The data hold a few million clones, with roughly 95% observed a single time. This CDR3 has 15 residues. Trimming removed 1 base at V and 1 base at J, with 8 bases between. Germline values: CDR1 MGHDK, CDR2 SYGVNS. As to this clone: What it binds is not known.

The clonotype comes from a man aged 18-30 years in good health. Sequencing input: naive CD4+ T cells sorted from blood. Subset noted: CD45RA+ positively selected. This rearrangement joins TRBV25-1 to TRBJ1-5; tentatively, D is TRBD1 (5 bases). CDR3 DNA: TGTGCCAGCAGTGAATGGGGCACCAGCAATCAGCCCCAGCATTTT. The encoded protein is CASSEWGTSNQPQHF.